This T cell receptor beta chain was sequenced for a study of blood T cells in healthy people across ages. Study-wide findings and caveats: As naive T cell percentage varied, TCR beta diversity correlated strongly with it.

It was with a sample-barcoded 5' primer and a J-beta primer mix that a second PCR of roughly 7 to 11 cycles was run. MiXCR was run by TCRdb on the 5' RACE reads, yielding one entry per CDR3 protein. The sample holds about 570,000 distinct CDR3 sequences, about a quarter seen once. This clonotype was counted a few times. No antigen is known for it. The germline gives CDR1 LNHDA, CDR2 SQIVND (reference sequence). This CDR3 spans 15 amino acids. The data were also submitted as part of a second study, on T cells of mothers and their children. That source notes: Samples were obtained from a few healthy Caucasian mothers and their six children.

V usage is TRBV19 and J usage is TRBJ2-7; TRBD1 aligns across 7 bases. The DNA end is more similar to TRBJ2-1, so the J call may be wrong. This sequence originates from a boy aged 2-9 years in good health. The sample comprised blood. The CDR3 here is CASSTPGQTYNEQFF. The CDR3 coding sequence is TGTGCCAGTAGTACCCCGGGACAGACCTACAATGAGCAGTTCTTC.